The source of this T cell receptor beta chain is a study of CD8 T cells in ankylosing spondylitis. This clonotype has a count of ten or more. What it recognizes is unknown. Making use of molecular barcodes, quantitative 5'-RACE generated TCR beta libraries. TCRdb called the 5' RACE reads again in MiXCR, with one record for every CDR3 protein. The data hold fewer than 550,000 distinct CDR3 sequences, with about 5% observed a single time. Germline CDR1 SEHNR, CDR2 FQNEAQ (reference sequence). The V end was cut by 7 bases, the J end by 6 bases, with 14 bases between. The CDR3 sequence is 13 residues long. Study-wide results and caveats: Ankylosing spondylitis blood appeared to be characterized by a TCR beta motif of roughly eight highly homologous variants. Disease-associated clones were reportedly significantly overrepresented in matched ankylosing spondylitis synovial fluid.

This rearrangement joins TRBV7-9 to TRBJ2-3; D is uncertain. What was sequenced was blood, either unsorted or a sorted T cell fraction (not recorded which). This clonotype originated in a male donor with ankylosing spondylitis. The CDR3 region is CASMQYLEDTQYF. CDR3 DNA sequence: TGTGCCAGCATGCAGTATCTGGAGGATACGCAGTATTTT.